This T cell receptor (beta chain) emerged from a study of blood T cell repertoires in COVID-19. Overall study: Collection of acute and convalescent COVID-19 samples took place in the United States, Italy and Spain. Sample material is recorded as cDNA or gDNA derived from T cells, B-cell-depleted T cells, or PBMCs.

The repertoire was sequenced with immunoSEQ multiplex PCR; TCRdb's copy has only in-frame clones and lacks some. The table has about 160,000 clones, roughly 81% seen once. A few counts support this clone. The TCR originated in a man between 35 and 55 years old with acute or convalescent COVID-19. Sequencing was carried out using peripheral blood.

The CDR3 loop is CASSIPTLQGALNQPQHF. Here the CDR3 DNA reads TGTGCCAGTAGTATACCCACGCTACAGGGGGCCCTCAATCAGCCCCAGCATTTT. The V gene is TRBV19, the J gene TRBJ1-5, with 9 bases identical to TRBD1. V shed 2 bases and J 3 bases; nucleotides not matched to a gene: 11. This CDR3 has 18 amino acids. Germline CDR1 LNHDA, CDR2 SQIVND (reference sequence).